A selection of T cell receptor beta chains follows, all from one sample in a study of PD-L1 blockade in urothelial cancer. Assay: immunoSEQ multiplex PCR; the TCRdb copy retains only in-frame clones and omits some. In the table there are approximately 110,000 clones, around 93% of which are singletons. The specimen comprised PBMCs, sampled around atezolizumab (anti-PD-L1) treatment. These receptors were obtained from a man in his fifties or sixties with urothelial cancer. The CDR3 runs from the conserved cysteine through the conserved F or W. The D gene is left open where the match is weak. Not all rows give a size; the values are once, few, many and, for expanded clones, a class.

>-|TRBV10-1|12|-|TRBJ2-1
CASSGGHNEQFF
TGCGCCAGCAGTGGGGGCCACAATGAGCAGTTCTTC
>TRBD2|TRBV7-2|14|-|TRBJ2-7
CASSLERGAYEQYF
TGTGCCAGCAGCTTAGAACGGGGGGCCTACGAGCAGTACTTC
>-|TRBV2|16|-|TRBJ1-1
CASSEGGGRANTEAFF
TGTGCCAGCAGTGAAGGTGGGGGCAGGGCGAACACTGAAGCTTTCTTT
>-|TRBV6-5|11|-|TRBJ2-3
CAVYVRDTQYF
TGTGCCGTCTACGTGCGGGATACGCAGTATTTT
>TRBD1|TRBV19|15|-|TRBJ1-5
CASSIGGTGNQPQHF
TGTGCCAGTAGTATAGGGGGGACAGGGAATCAGCCCCAGCATTTT
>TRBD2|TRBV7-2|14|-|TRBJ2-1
CASTRVGGFYEQFF
TGTGCCAGCACCCGGGTGGGGGGGTTCTATGAGCAGTTCTTC
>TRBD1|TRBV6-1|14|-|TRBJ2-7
CASRQGPYGYEQYF
TGTGCCAGCCGACAGGGCCCCTACGGGTACGAGCAGTACTTC
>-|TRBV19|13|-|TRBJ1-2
CASSAYQGYGYTF
TGTGCCAGTAGTGCATACCAGGGCTATGGCTACACCTTC
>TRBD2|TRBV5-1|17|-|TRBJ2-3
CASSLAQTSGGTDTQYF
TGCGCCAGCAGCTTGGCCCAGACTAGCGGGGGCACAGATACGCAGTATTTT
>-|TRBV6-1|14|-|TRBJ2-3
CASSEQVITDTQYF
TGTGCCAGCAGTGAGCAGGTGATCACAGATACGCAGTATTTT
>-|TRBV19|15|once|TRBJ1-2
CASTRRTDVSYGYTF
TGTGCCAGTACCCGCAGGACAGACGTAAGCTATGGCTACACCTTC
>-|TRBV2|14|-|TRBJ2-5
CASSESGDQETQYF
TGTGCCAGCAGTGAATCAGGTGACCAAGAGACCCAGTACTTC
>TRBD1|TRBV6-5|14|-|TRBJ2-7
CASSTGTGVYEQYF
TGTGCCAGCAGTACAGGGACAGGGGTTTACGAGCAGTACTTC
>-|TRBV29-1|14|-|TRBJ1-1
CSVGWTIPNTEAFF
TGCAGCGTTGGATGGACAATCCCGAACACTGAAGCTTTCTTT
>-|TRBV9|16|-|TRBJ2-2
CASSVAGLSGTGELFF
TGTGCCAGCAGCGTAGCCGGGTTAAGTGGGACCGGGGAGCTGTTTTTT
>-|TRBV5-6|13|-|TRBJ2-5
CASSLVAVETQYF
TGTGCCAGCAGCTTGGTGGCGGTGGAGACCCAGTACTTC
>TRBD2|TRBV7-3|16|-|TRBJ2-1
CASSSTGTSGTKEQFF
TGTGCCAGCAGCTCCACCGGGACTAGCGGGACCAAAGAGCAGTTCTTC
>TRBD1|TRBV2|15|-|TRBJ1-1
CASSRTGGLDTEAFF
TGTGCCAGCAGCCGGACAGGGGGCTTGGACACTGAAGCTTTCTTT
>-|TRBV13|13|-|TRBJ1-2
CASSSGQKYGYTF
TGTGCCAGCAGCTCAGGACAGAAGTATGGCTACACCTTC
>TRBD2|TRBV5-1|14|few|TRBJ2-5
CASSFSSGQETQYF
TGCGCCAGCAGCTTTTCTAGCGGTCAAGAGACCCAGTACTTC
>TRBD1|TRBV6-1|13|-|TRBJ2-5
CASSWDREETQYF
TGTGCCAGCAGTTGGGACAGGGAAGAGACCCAGTACTTC
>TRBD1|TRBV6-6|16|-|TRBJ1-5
CASRVTEGAGNQPQHF
TGTGCCAGCAGGGTAACGGAGGGGGCAGGGAATCAGCCCCAGCATTTT
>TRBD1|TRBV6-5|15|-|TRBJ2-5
CASREPGGKQETQYF
TGTGCCAGCAGAGAGCCAGGGGGCAAACAAGAGACCCAGTACTTC
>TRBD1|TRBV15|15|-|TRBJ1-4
CATSTIGQGNEKLFF
TGTGCCACCAGCACCATAGGACAGGGTAATGAAAAACTGTTTTTT
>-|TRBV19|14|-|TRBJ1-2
CASSLQLALDGYTF
TGTGCCAGTAGTCTCCAATTGGCATTGGATGGCTACACCTTC
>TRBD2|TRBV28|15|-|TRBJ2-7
CASSFLEGGSYEQYF
TGTGCCAGCAGTTTTCTTGAGGGAGGGTCCTACGAGCAGTACTTC
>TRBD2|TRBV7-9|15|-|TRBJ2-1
CASSLSGGGKNEQFF
TGTGCCAGCAGCTTATCAGGCGGGGGGAAGAATGAGCAGTTCTTC
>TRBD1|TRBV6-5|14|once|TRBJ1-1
CASSFGQGNTEAFF
TGTGCCAGCAGTTTTGGACAGGGTAACACTGAAGCTTTCTTT
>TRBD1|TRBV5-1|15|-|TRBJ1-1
CASSITGGLNTEAFF
TGCGCCAGCAGCATCACAGGGGGCCTGAACACTGAAGCTTTCTTT
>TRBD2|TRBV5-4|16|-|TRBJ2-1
CASSLGSSGVYNEQFF
TGTGCCAGCAGCTTGGGATCTAGCGGGGTTTACAATGAGCAGTTCTTC
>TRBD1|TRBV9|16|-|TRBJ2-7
CASSTDPQTGPYEQYF
TGTGCCAGCAGCACAGATCCACAGACAGGGCCCTACGAGCAGTACTTC